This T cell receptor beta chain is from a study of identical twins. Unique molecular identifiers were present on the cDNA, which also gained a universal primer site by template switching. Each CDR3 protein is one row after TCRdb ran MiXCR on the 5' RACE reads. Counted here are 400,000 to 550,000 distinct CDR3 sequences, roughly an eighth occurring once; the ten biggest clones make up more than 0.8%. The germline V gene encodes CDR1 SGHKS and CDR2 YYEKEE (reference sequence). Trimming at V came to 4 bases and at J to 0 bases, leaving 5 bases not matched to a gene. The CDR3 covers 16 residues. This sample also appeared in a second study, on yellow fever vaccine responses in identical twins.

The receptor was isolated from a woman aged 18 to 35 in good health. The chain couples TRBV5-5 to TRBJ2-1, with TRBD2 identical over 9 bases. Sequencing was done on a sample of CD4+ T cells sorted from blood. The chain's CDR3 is CASSDHSGSSYNEQFF. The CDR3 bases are TGTGCCAGCAGCGATCATAGCGGGAGCTCCTACAATGAGCAGTTCTTC.